These 3 T cell receptor beta chains originate from one sample sequenced in a study of beta chain features in type 1 diabetes. These receptors lack a known antigen. Study-wide results and caveats: Across all four CD4+ subsets, people with type 1 diabetes showed modestly shorter TCRB CDR3s.

The isolated RNA, all of it, was reverse transcribed, so expressed TCRB transcripts were what got sequenced. Method: immunoSEQ multiplex PCR; TCRdb's copy keeps in-frame clones and lacks some. The sample yields fewer than 200,000 clones, 10% seen once. Sequences were obtained from central memory CD4+ T cells from blood. The source is a man under 40 with type 1 diabetes.

The CDR3 nucleotides are TGCAGTGGCACAGGGTACTATGGCTACACCTTC. Translated, it gives CSGTGYYGYTF. This chain joins TRBV20-1 and TRBJ1-2; TRBD1 might be the D (6 bases). Germline-derived CDR1 and CDR2 are DFQATT and SNEGSKA (reference sequence). The CDR3 consists of 11 residues. The V gene lost 7 bases and the J gene lost 3 bases, with 9 bases spanning the gap.

This clone was picked up a small number of times. V and J are TRBV6-4 and TRBJ2-7; TRBD2 matches at 7 bases. The V segment lost 3 bases and the J segment 6 bases; nucleotides outside the gene matches: 5. The CDR3 extends over 13 amino acids. Germline V CDR1 and CDR2: MRHNA, SNTAGT. The CDR3 nucleotides read TGTGCCAGCAGTGAAAGGTCGGGAGGCGAGCAGTACTTC. Protein: CASSERSGGEQYF.

The sample holds many counts of this clone. This chain's CDR3 is CASSTDRISYGYTF. In DNA form, the CDR3 reads TGTGCCAGCTCAACCGACAGGATCTCCTATGGCTACACCTTC. The chain carries TRBV18 and TRBJ1-2; D is perhaps TRBD1 (6 bases). CDR3 length: 14 amino acids. From germline, CDR1 is KGHSH and CDR2 LQKENI. The V and J ends lost 5 bases and 4 bases respectively, with 14 bases between them.